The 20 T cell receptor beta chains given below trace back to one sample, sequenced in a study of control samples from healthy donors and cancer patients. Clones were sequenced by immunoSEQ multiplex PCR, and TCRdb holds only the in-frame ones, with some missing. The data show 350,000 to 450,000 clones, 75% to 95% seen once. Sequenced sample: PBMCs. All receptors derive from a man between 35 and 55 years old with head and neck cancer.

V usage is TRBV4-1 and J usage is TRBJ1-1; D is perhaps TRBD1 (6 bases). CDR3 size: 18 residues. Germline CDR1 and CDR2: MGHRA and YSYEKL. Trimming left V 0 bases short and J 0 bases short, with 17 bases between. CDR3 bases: TGCGCCAGCAGCCAAGAGAAATTTCCGGGACAAATGAACACTGAAGCTTTCTTT. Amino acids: CASSQEKFPGQMNTEAFF.

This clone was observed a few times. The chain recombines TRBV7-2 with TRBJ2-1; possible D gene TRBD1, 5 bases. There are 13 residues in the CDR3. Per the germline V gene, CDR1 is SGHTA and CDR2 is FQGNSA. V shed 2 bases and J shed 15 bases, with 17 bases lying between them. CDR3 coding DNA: TGTGCCAGCAGCTTAATGGTGGAGACAGACCGGTTCTTC. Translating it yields CASSLMVETDRFF. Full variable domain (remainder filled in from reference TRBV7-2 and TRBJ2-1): GAGVSQSPSNKVTEKGKDVELRCDPISGHTALYWYRQSLGQGLEFLIYFQGNSAPDKSGLPSDRFSAERTGGSVSTLTIQRTQQEDSAVYLCASSLMVETDRFFGPGTRLTVL.

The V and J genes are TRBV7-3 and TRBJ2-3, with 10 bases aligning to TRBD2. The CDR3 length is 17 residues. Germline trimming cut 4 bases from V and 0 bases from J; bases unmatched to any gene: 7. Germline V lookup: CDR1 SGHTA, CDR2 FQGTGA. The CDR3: CASSSNLAGDSTDTQYF. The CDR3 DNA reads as TGTGCCAGCAGCTCAAACCTAGCGGGAGATAGCACAGATACGCAGTATTTT.

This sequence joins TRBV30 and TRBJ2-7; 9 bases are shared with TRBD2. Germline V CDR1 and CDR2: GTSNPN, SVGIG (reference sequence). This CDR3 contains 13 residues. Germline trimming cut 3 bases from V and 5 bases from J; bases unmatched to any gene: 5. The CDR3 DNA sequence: TGTGCCTGGAGAGTAGCGGGAGTCCACGAGCAGTACTTC. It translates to CAWRVAGVHEQYF.

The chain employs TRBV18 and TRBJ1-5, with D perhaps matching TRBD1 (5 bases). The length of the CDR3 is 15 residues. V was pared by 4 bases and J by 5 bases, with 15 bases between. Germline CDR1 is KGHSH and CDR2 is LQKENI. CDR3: CASSLTQGSHQPQHF. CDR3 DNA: TGTGCCAGCTCACTAACTCAGGGAAGCCATCAGCCCCAGCATTTT.

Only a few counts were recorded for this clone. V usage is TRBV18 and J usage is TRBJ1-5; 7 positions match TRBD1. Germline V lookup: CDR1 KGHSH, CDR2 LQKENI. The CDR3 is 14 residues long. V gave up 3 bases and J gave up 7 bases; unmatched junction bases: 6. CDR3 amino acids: CASSPGTVDQPQHF. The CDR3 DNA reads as TGTGCCAGCTCACCTGGGACAGTCGACCAGCCCCAGCATTTT.

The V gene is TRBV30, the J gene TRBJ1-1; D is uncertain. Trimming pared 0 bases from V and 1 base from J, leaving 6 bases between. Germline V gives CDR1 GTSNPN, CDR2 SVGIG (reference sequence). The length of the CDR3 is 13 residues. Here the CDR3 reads CAWSVEENTEAFF. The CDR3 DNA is TGTGCCTGGAGTGTGGAAGAGAACACTGAAGCTTTCTTT.

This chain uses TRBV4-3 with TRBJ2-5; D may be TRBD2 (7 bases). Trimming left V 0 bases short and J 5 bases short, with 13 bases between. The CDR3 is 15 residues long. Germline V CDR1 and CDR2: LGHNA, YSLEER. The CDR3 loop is CASSQEGGAGETQYF. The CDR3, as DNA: TGCGCCAGCAGCCAAGAGGGGGGGGCCGGGGAGACCCAGTACTTC.

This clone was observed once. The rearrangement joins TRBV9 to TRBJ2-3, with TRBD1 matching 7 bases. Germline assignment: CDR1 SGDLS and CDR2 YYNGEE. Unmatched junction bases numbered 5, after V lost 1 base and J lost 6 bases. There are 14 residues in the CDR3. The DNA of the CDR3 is TGTGCCAGCAGCGTACTAGGGGGCCGGGATACGCAGTATTTT. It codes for CASSVLGGRDTQYF.

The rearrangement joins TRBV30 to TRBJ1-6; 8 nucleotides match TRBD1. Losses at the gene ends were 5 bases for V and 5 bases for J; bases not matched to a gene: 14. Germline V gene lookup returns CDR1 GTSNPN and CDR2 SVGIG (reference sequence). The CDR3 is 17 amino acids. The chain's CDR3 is CAWGEDRVMEDNSPLHF. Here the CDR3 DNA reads TGTGCCTGGGGGGAGGACAGGGTAATGGAAGATAATTCACCCCTCCACTTT.

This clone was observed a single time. In DNA, the CDR3 is TGTGCCAGCAGCCAAGCGACCCCCGGGGGAAATGAAAAACTGTTTTTT. Protein sequence: CASSQATPGGNEKLFF. The chain couples TRBV14 to TRBJ1-4, with a possible D match to TRBD1 (5 bases). The CDR3 contains 16 residues. Germline assignment: CDR1 SGHDN and CDR2 FVKESK. V lost 1 base to trimming and J lost 5 bases, with 14 bases between them. Based on the CDR3 plus reference TRBV14 and TRBJ1-4, the full variable domain is EAGVTQFPSHSVIEKGQTVTLRCDPISGHDNLYWYRRVMGKEIKFLLHFVKESKQDESGMPNNRFLAERTGGTYSTLKVQPAELEDSGVYFCASSQATPGGNEKLFFGSGTQLSVL.

CDR3 amino acids: CASSLRAVASGHTSPYNEQFF. For the CDR3, the DNA is TGCGCCAGCAGCTTGAGGGCGGTCGCTAGCGGGCACACTTCCCCATACAATGAGCAGTTCTTC. The rearrangement links TRBV5-1 to TRBJ2-1, with 8 bases matching TRBD2. Germline CDR1 is SGHRS and CDR2 is YFSETQ. The CDR3 spans 21 residues. V shed 1 base, J shed 4 bases, and the junction held 22 bases outside the gene matches.

The CDR3 spells CASSRRPRTASNTGELFF. CDR3 bases: TGTGCCAGCAGCCGAAGACCCCGGACAGCCTCGAACACCGGGGAGCTGTTTTTT. This rearrangement joins TRBV5-5 to TRBJ2-2; tentative D call: TRBD1 (6 bases). Germline values: CDR1 SGHKS, CDR2 YYEKEE (reference sequence). V dropped 4 bases and J dropped 0 bases, with 19 bases sitting between them. The CDR3 has 18 amino acids.

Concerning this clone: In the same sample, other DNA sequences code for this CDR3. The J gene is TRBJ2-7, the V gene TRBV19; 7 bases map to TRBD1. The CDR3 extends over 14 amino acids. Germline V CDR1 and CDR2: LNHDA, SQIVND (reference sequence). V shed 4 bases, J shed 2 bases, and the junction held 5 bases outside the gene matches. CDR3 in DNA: TGTGCCAGTAGTACAAGACAGGGACCCTACGAGCAGTACTTC. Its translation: CASSTRQGPYEQYF.

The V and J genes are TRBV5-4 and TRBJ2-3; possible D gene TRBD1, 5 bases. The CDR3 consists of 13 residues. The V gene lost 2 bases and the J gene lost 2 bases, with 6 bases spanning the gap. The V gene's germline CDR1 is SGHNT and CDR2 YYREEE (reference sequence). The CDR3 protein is CASSLQVTDTQYF. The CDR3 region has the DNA TGTGCCAGCAGCTTACAGGTCACAGATACGCAGTATTTT.

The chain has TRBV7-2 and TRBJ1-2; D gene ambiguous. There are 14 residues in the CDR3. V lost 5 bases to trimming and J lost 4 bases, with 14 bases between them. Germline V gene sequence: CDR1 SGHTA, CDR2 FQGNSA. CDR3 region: CASSPSSLGYGYTF. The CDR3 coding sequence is TGTGCCAGCAGCCCCTCAAGTTTGGGCTATGGCTACACCTTC. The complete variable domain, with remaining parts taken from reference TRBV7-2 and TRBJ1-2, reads GAGVSQSPSNKVTEKGKDVELRCDPISGHTALYWYRQSLGQGLEFLIYFQGNSAPDKSGLPSDRFSAERTGGSVSTLTIQRTQQEDSAVYLCASSPSSLGYGYTFGSGTRLTVV.

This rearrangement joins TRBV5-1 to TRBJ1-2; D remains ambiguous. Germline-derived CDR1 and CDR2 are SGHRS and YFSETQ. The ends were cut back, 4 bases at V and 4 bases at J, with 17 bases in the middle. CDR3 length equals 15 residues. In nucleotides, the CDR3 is TGCGCCAGCAGCGCCCACCCAGCGGATGGCTATGGCTACACCTTC. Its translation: CASSAHPADGYGYTF.

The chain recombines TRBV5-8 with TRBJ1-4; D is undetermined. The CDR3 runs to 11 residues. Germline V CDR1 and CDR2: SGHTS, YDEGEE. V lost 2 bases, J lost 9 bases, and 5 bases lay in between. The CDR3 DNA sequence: TGTGCCAGCAGCTTAAATCAAAAACTGTTTTTT. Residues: CASSLNQKLFF.

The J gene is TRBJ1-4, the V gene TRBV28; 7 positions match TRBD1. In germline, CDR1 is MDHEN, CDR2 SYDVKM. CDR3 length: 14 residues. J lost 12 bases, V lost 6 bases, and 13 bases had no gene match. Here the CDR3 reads CASSSPRDSSELFF. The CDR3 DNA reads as TGTGCCAGCAGCTCACCAAGGGACAGTTCGGAACTGTTTTTT.

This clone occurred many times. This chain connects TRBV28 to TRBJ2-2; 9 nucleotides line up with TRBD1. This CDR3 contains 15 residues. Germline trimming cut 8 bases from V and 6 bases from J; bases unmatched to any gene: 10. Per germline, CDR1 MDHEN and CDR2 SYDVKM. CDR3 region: CASRMGQGDAGELFF. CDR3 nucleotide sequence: TGTGCCAGCCGGATGGGACAGGGCGACGCCGGGGAGCTGTTTTTT.